The source of this TCR beta chain is a study of cytomegalovirus exposure and HLA in healthy donors. Turning to the study itself: According to later analysis, the same platform produced the approximately 120 validation and some 680 first-cohort repertoires.

Germline values: CDR1 MDHEN, CDR2 SYDVKM. Trimming took 2 bases from V and 6 from J; bases not matched to a gene: 2. The CDR3 length is 13 residues. Study observations and caveats: The study flagged approximately 180 TCR beta chains as cytomegalovirus-associated. In vitro testing confirmed a few CMV-associated chains as specific for CMV antigens. It was reported that the classifier diagnosed cytomegalovirus status with high specificity and sensitivity in both the original and validation cohorts.

About this clone itself: Antigen unknown.

Assay used: immunoSEQ multiplex PCR; TCRdb lists only in-frame clones, some missing. Counted here are 40,000 to 55,000 clones, 80% to 95% occurring once; the ten biggest clones make up 2% to 2.5%. The chain is built from TRBV28 and TRBJ1-1, with 8 bases matching TRBD1. The TCR sequence derives from a woman younger than 35 in good health and CMV-seronegative. Sequenced sample: PBMCs. The CDR3 reads CASSLGGQAEAFF. Written as DNA, the CDR3 is TGTGCCAGCAGTTTAGGGGGACAGGCTGAAGCTTTCTTT.